This T cell receptor beta chain comes out of a study of T cell changes during pregnancy in multiple sclerosis. The table came from immunoSEQ multiplex PCR; TCRdb's copy has only in-frame clones and leaves some out. This sample has 79,000 or so clones, with approximately 92% found just once. V gave up 1 base and J gave up 2 bases; unmatched junction bases: 3. The CDR3 is made up of 16 amino acids. CDR1 MGHDK and CDR2 SYGVNS come from the germline V gene. The TCR originated in a female donor with multiple sclerosis, enrolled in a pregnancy study. The rearrangement links TRBV25-1 to TRBJ2-1, with TRBD1 matching 9 bases. Sequences were derived from CD4+ T cells from peripheral blood mononuclear cells, sampled before pregnancy. CDR3 nucleotide sequence: TGTGCCAGCAGTGAATCTGGGACAGGGACCTACAATGAGCAGTTCTTC. Encoded protein: CASSESGTGTYNEQFF.